This T cell receptor (beta chain) emerged from a study of identifying expanded T cells in peripheral blood. Collection occurred without any documented infections or immune events in donors. In this sample, this clone turned up once. The antigen is unknown. TCRdb's copy holds only in-frame clones and misses some; the assay was immunoSEQ multiplex PCR. Of approximately 110,000 clones detected, more than 85% appear once; the ten largest clones hold 15% to 20%. General study points: Variance in clone template counts between approximately 2-week samples significantly increased with total template count across all healthy donors. Differentially abundant clones: approximately 1.3 between replicates, 15 to 17 at approximately 13 days, less than 20 at four.

Sequencing was done on a sample of blood. The receptor was derived from a person aged 18 to 75 in good health.

This chain's CDR3 is CASSLFFRGHTNTGELFF. CDR3 sequence (DNA): TGTGCCAGCAGCTTGTTCTTTCGGGGGCACACGAACACCGGGGAGCTGTTTTTT. The chain employs TRBV5-8 and TRBJ2-2; D tentatively reads TRBD1 or TRBD2 (6 bases each). The germline V gene has CDR1 SGHTS and CDR2 YDEGEE. Trimming pared 1 base from V and 0 bases from J, leaving 16 bases between. The CDR3 has 18 amino acids. Full variable domain (missing parts from reference TRBV5-8 and TRBJ2-2): EAGVTQSPTHLIKTRGQQATLRCSPISGHTSVYWYQQALGLGLQFLLWYDEGEERNRGNFPPRFSGRQFPNYSSELNVNALELEDSALYLCASSLFFRGHTNTGELFFGEGSRLTVL.